The 14 T cell receptor beta chains in this list originate from one sample, sequenced in a study of shared clonotypes between healthy human individuals. Assay used: immunoSEQ multiplex PCR; TCRdb lists only in-frame clones, some missing. The sample yields about 380,000 clones, 95% to 97% seen once. Sequenced: memory CD8+ T cells sorted from blood. Subset defined: CD45RO+ cells pooled with CCR7-negative TemRA cells. All receptors derive from a man younger than 45 in good health.

This chain links TRBV14 with TRBJ2-4, with D tentatively TRBD2 (6 bases). Germline lookup yields CDR1 SGHDN and CDR2 FVKESK. There are 17 residues in the CDR3. The V end lost 3 bases, the J end lost 0 bases, and 15 bases lay between the germline ends. DNA of the CDR3: TGTGCCAGCAGCCACGGGGGTCTTTCTTTAGCCAAAAACATTCAGTACTTC. This sequence encodes CASSHGGLSLAKNIQYF. The full variable domain, with the rest looked up from reference TRBV14 and TRBJ2-4, is EAGVTQFPSHSVIEKGQTVTLRCDPISGHDNLYWYRRVMGKEIKFLLHFVKESKQDESGMPNNRFLAERTGGTYSTLKVQPAELEDSGVYFCASSHGGLSLAKNIQYFGAGTRLSVL.

J is TRBJ2-4 and V is TRBV5-6, with D maybe TRBD2 (6 bases). Trimming pared 0 bases from V and 6 bases from J, leaving 16 bases between. In germline, CDR1 is SGHDT, CDR2 YYEEEE. The CDR3 spans 16 residues. The CDR3 DNA follows: TGTGCCAGCAGCTTGGAATCCGGGACTCCCAGAAACATTCAGTACTTC. Translation gives CASSLESGTPRNIQYF.

CDR3 sequence reads: CASSLDDRRDTEAFF. The CDR3 nucleotides are TGTGCCAGCAGCTTAGATGACAGAAGAGACACTGAAGCTTTCTTT. This chain uses TRBV7-9 with TRBJ1-1; weak D call: TRBD1 (5 bases). CDR3 length: 15 amino acids. The ends were cut back, 1 base at V and 3 bases at J, with 12 bases in the middle. Germline V gene sequence: CDR1 SEHNR, CDR2 FQNEAQ (reference sequence).

The chain is built from TRBV19 and TRBJ1-5; D unclear. V lost 5 bases, J lost 0 bases, and 14 bases lay in between. The CDR3 loop spans 16 amino acids. Germline assignment: CDR1 LNHDA and CDR2 SQIVND (reference sequence). CDR3 bases: TGTGCCAGTAGTCCCGGTTGGGGTAATAGCAATCAGCCCCAGCATTTT. It is translated as CASSPGWGNSNQPQHF.

V is TRBV30 and J is TRBJ2-1; a weak D match, TRBD2 (6 bases). CDR3 length: 16 amino acids. Germline CDR1 and CDR2: GTSNPN and SVGIG (reference sequence). Trimming shortened V by 4 bases and J by 3 bases, and 19 bases separated the two germline ends. CDR3 DNA: TGTGCCTGGATCTCTAAGCGGGCCTGGGACTACAATGAGCAGTTCTTC. Protein sequence: CAWISKRAWDYNEQFF.

Concerning this clone: This CDR3 is also generated by other DNA sequences in the sample. CDR3 in amino acids: CASSPRGETQYF. In DNA, the CDR3 is TGTGCCAGCAGTCCTCGGGGGGAGACCCAGTACTTC. J is TRBJ2-5 and V is TRBV7-2, with a tentative D call TRBD2 (6 bases). The germline V and J ends were trimmed by 6 bases and 5 bases, with 10 bases remaining between them. Germline V gene data show CDR1 as SGHTA and CDR2 as FQGNSA. The CDR3 has 12 amino acids.

This chain uses TRBV5-1 with TRBJ1-2; 8 bases align to TRBD1. The CDR3 runs 15 residues. The germline gives CDR1 SGHRS, CDR2 YFSETQ. Losses at the gene ends were 3 bases for V and 8 bases for J; bases not matched to a gene: 12. CDR3 DNA sequence: TGCGCCAGCAGCTCCGGGGACAGGCAGGTACGCGGCTACACCTTC. As protein: CASSSGDRQVRGYTF.

This chain connects TRBV6-5 to TRBJ1-3, with 7 bases fitting TRBD1. Germline CDR1 and CDR2: MNHEY and SVGAGI. This CDR3 contains 15 residues. V shed 7 bases, J shed 1 base, and the junction held 7 bases outside the gene matches. For the CDR3, the DNA is TGTGCCAGCAAATTCAGGGGGTCGTCTGGAAACACCATATATTTT. Its protein is CASKFRGSSGNTIYF.

V gene TRBV19 combines with J gene TRBJ1-5, with D possibly being TRBD1 (5 bases). Germline values: CDR1 LNHDA, CDR2 SQIVND (reference sequence). There are 14 residues in the CDR3. Trimming stripped 7 bases from V and 3 bases from J, with 13 bases between. The CDR3 loop reads CASTSGPPNQPQHF. CDR3 coding DNA: TGTGCCAGTACCTCGGGACCGCCCAATCAGCCCCAGCATTTT. Full variable domain (outside the CDR3, taken from reference TRBV19 and TRBJ1-5): DGGITQSPKYLFRKEGQNVTLSCEQNLNHDAMYWYRQDPGQGLRLIYYSQIVNDFQKGDIAEGYSVSREKKESFPLTVTSAQKNPTAFYLCASTSGPPNQPQHFGDGTRLSIL.

The chain recombines TRBV18 with TRBJ2-5, with 11 bases fitting TRBD2. The CDR3 runs 16 residues. The trim removed 6 bases at V and 1 base at J, leaving 7 bases unmatched. CDR1 and CDR2 (germline): KGHSH, LQKENI. CDR3 protein: CASSRLAGGGQETQYF. The CDR3 nucleotides are TGTGCCAGCTCTCGTTTAGCGGGAGGGGGCCAAGAGACCCAGTACTTC.

The rearrangement uses TRBV5-1 and TRBJ2-7, with D hard to call. The V gene lost 1 base and the J gene lost 6 bases, with 8 bases spanning the gap. Per germline, CDR1 SGHRS and CDR2 YFSETQ. The CDR3 covers 12 residues. Written as DNA, the CDR3 is TGCGCCAGCAGCTTGTATGGTAGCGAGCAGTACTTC. It translates to CASSLYGSEQYF.

This clone has just a few counts. This rearrangement joins TRBV28 to TRBJ1-2, with D possibly TRBD1 on 6 matching bases. The length of the CDR3 is 13 residues. V was shortened by 6 bases and J by 2 bases, with 10 bases between the two germline ends. Per germline, CDR1 MDHEN and CDR2 SYDVKM. The CDR3 DNA reads TGTGCCAGCAGCCGCGACAGGAACTATGGCTACACCTTC. This encodes CASSRDRNYGYTF.

This chain connects TRBV14 to TRBJ2-3, with 9 bases lining up with TRBD2. The J segment lost 2 bases and the V segment lost 4 bases, leaving 1 base of the junction unmatched. Germline V gene data show CDR1 as SGHDN and CDR2 as FVKESK. CDR3 size: 14 residues. This CDR3 is CASSRLAVTDTQYF. The CDR3 bases are TGTGCCAGCAGCCGACTAGCGGTCACAGATACGCAGTATTTT. Full variable domain (rest looked up from reference TRBV14 and TRBJ2-3): EAGVTQFPSHSVIEKGQTVTLRCDPISGHDNLYWYRRVMGKEIKFLLHFVKESKQDESGMPNNRFLAERTGGTYSTLKVQPAELEDSGVYFCASSRLAVTDTQYFGPGTRLTVL.

The chain carries TRBV10-2 and TRBJ2-7, with 11 positions matching TRBD2. J was trimmed by 2 bases and V by 0 bases; bases with no gene match: 0. Looked up from germline, CDR1 is WSHSY and CDR2 is SAAADI. CDR3 length: 15 residues. The DNA of the CDR3 is TGCGCCAGCAGTGAGTCTAGCGGGAGGGCCTACGAGCAGTACTTC. As protein: CASSESSGRAYEQYF.